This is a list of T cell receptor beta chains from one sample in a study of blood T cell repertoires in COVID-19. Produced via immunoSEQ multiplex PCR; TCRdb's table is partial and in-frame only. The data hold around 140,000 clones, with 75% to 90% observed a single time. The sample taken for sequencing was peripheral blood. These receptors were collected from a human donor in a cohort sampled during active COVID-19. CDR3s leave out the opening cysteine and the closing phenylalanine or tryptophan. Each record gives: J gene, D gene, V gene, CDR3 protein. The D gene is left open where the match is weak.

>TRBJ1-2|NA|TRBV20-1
SVPRDYGYT
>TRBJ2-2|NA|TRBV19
ASTGHRNTGELF
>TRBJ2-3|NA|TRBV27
ASSLLDSPDTQY
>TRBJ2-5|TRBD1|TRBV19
ASAPTKGAQETQY
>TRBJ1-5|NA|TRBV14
ASGDRKVSSNQPQH
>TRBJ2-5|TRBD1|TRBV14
ASSHWDSLETQY
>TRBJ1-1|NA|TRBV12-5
AAKQGENTEAF
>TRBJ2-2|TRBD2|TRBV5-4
ASSWTSGRNTGELF
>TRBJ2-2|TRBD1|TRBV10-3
ATRTGGNTGELF
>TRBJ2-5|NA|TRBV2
ASSDWLAGEETQY
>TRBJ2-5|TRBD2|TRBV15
ATSRVPRLAVTGGETQY
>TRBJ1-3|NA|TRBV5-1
ASSSQGSGNTIY
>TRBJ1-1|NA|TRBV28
ASSRGGGTVNTEAF
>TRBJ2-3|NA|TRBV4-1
ASSQEGRGDRTDTQY
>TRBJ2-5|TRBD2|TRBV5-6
ASTSAGVEETQY
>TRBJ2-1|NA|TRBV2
ASSPRTNEQF
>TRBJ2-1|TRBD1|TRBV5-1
ASSAYRGDEQF
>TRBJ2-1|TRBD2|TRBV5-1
ASSFRTGILAGVSYNEQF